This T cell receptor beta chain was retrieved from a study of graft-versus-host responses after intestinal transplantation. Study background: Multivisceral, liver-intestinal, or isolated intestinal transplants were given to recipients. Study-wide results and caveats: GvH clones detected in recipient marrow included some appearing first in ileum or blood. In patients with graft-donor T cell macrochimerism, allograft graft-versus-host to host-versus-graft clonal ratios were high.

Generated by immunoSEQ multiplex PCR, the TCRdb table keeps only in-frame clones and is missing some. The sample contains about 73,000 clones, around 87% of which appear only once. This clone was detected only a few times. The antigen is unknown. The CDR3 length is 18 residues. CDR1 is MRHNA and CDR2 is SNTAGT in the germline V gene. With 0 bases removed from V and 0 bases from J, the gap between germline ends came to 12 bases. This TCR was sampled from a human donor who was the organ donor for an intestinal transplant. The specimen comprised unstimulated CD8+ T cells sorted from spleen or lymph node cells, sampled before transplant. The V and J genes are TRBV6-4 and TRBJ2-6; D is uncertain. This chain's CDR3 is CASSDSTSSNSGANVLTF. The CDR3 coding sequence is TGTGCCAGCAGTGACTCTACATCCAGTAACTCTGGGGCCAACGTCCTGACTTTC.